Listed below are T cell receptor beta chains from one sample, sequenced in a study of blood T cells in healthy people across ages. One entry per CDR3 protein, called by TCRdb with MiXCR from the 5' RACE reads. The data show hundreds of thousands of distinct CDR3 sequences, with around 24% seen just once and around 10% held by the top ten. This sample was shared with a second study, whose subject was T cells of mothers and their children.

Sequencing was carried out using blood. These receptors were collected from a boy aged 5-17 years in good health. CDR3s include the opening cysteine and the closing phenylalanine or tryptophan. D genes are given only for firm matches. Size is stated for part of the rows, as once, few or many counts, or as a class when the clone is expanded.

J | size | V | D | DNA | CDR3
TRBJ2-5 | few | TRBV9 | - | TGTGCCAGCAGCGGAGCGACCCAGTACTTC | CASSGATQYF
TRBJ2-1 | once | TRBV12-3/TRBV12-4 | - | TGTGCCAGCAACGGACTCCGGGGGAATGAGCAGTTCTTC | CASNGLRGNEQFF
TRBJ2-5 | - | TRBV18 | - | TGTGCCAGCTCACTAAGGACGGGGGAGACCCAGTACTTC | CASSLRTGETQYF
TRBJ2-5 | once | TRBV6-6 | - | TGTGCCAGCAGTTGGTACACTCAAGAGACCCAGTACTTC | CASSWYTQETQYF
TRBJ2-1 | - | TRBV27 | - | TGTGCCAGCAGTTACTCAAACAATGAGCAGTTCTTC | CASSYSNNEQFF
TRBJ2-1 | many | TRBV9 | - | TGTGCCAGCAGCGTAGAATCAACCTACAATGAGCAGTTCTTC | CASSVESTYNEQFF
TRBJ2-3 | - | TRBV6-2/TRBV6-3 | - | TGTGCCAGCAGTTCCTGGGCAGTAACTACAGATACGCAGTATTTT | CASSSWAVTTDTQYF
TRBJ2-1 | few | TRBV18 | TRBD1 | TGTGCCAGCTCAACGAAGACAGGGCCTTACAATGAGCAGTTCTTC | CASSTKTGPYNEQFF
TRBJ2-5 | - | TRBV12-3/TRBV12-4 | - | TGTGCCAGCAGCCCTGGCCGCGCGCTTCAAGAGACCCAGTACTTC | CASSPGRALQETQYF
TRBJ2-7 | - | TRBV12-3/TRBV12-4 | - | TGTGCCAGCAGTTTGACTCAGGGGTACGAGCAGTACTTC | CASSLTQGYEQYF
TRBJ1-6 | few | TRBV5-1 | - | TGCGCCAGCAGTGGGGCGGGGGGCAGTTCACCCCTCCACTTT | CASSGAGGSSPLHF
TRBJ2-1 | - | TRBV9 | - | TGTGCCAGCAGCGACCCGGGGGCGCCCTCCACTAGCTACAATGAGCAGTTCTTC | CASSDPGAPSTSYNEQFF
TRBJ2-2 | - | TRBV5-1 | - | TGCGCCAGCGAGGGTCCCGAAAACACCGGGGAGCTGTTTTTT | CASEGPENTGELFF
TRBJ2-7 | few | TRBV20-1 | - | TGCAGTGCTAGATCTGGGGAGCAGTACTTC | CSARSGEQYF
TRBJ1-1 | few | TRBV5-5 | TRBD1 | TGTGCCAGCAGCGTAATACAGGGGACGAGGAACACTGAAGCTTTCTTT | CASSVIQGTRNTEAFF
TRBJ2-1 | - | TRBV4-1 | - | TGCGCCAGCAGCCATGAGAGCAATGAGCAGTTCTTC | CASSHESNEQFF
TRBJ2-1 | few | TRBV28 | - | TGTGCCAGCAGTTTCGACAGTTCCTACAATGAGCAGTTCTTC | CASSFDSSYNEQFF
TRBJ1-1 | - | TRBV21-1 | - | TGTGCCAGCAGATCGAAAGCTTTCTTT | CASRSKAFF
TRBJ2-5 | - | TRBV13 | TRBD2 | TGTGCCAGCACCCTACTAGCGCGAGAGACCCAGTACTTC | CASTLLARETQYF
TRBJ2-1 | - | TRBV12-3/TRBV12-4 | - | TGTGCCAGCAGTTTCAACAGGGAATCCTACAATGAGCAGTTCTTC | CASSFNRESYNEQFF
TRBJ2-4 | - | TRBV7-6 | TRBD1 | TGTGCCAGCAGCTTAGAAGCACAGGGGAGCAAAAACATTCAGTACTTC | CASSLEAQGSKNIQYF
TRBJ2-7 | - | TRBV7-2 | - | TGTGCCGGCAGCCGCCGGGCGGACCACTACGAGCAGTACTTC | CAGSRRADHYEQYF
TRBJ1-1 | few | TRBV7-2 | TRBD1 | TGTGCCAGCAGCCCGTACACAGGGGCTAGGGGCACTGAAGCTTTCTTT | CASSPYTGARGTEAFF
TRBJ1-2 | few | TRBV6-2/TRBV6-3 | - | TGTGCCAGCAGATCTTATACCGGGACTTACTATGGCTACACCTTC | CASRSYTGTYYGYTF
TRBJ1-1 | - | TRBV30 | - | TGTGCCTGGCGGACCGTCAACACTGAAGCTTTCTTT | CAWRTVNTEAFF
TRBJ2-4 | few | TRBV20-1 | - | TGCAGTGCTAGAGATTGGGGGTCAGACAGATCCAAAAACATTCAGTACTTC | CSARDWGSDRSKNIQYF
TRBJ2-7 | - | TRBV6-1 | TRBD1 | TGTGCCAGCAATGACCCAGGGGGTTTATCCGGCGAGCAGTACTTC | CASNDPGGLSGEQYF
TRBJ2-5 | - | TRBV6-5 | - | TGTGCCAGCAAGCCAGGGGCAGGCAATGAGCAGTACTTC | CASKPGAGNEQYF
TRBJ2-7 | few | TRBV7-9 | - | TGTGCCAGCAGCTCCCGTCCGCTGGGGCCCCTCCGGGACAACGACTCCTACGAGCAGTACTTC | CASSSRPLGPLRDNDSYEQYF
TRBJ2-7 | - | TRBV12-3/TRBV12-4 | - | TGTGCCAGCAGTCGTTACCAGGGGGGGGAGCAGTACTTC | CASSRYQGGEQYF
TRBJ1-2 | - | TRBV6-1 | - | TGTGCCAGCAGTGAAACCCACGTAAAATTATATGGCTGCACCTTC | CASSETHVKLYGCTF
TRBJ1-1 | few | TRBV19 | - | TGTGCCAGTACCTCCTTCTCGAACACTGAAGCTTTCTTT | CASTSFSNTEAFF
TRBJ1-1 | - | TRBV7-9 | TRBD1 | TGTGCCAGCAGCTTAGTCAAAACAGGGGGCGCTTCCACTGAAGCTTTCTTT | CASSLVKTGGASTEAFF
TRBJ2-1 | - | TRBV20-1 | - | TGCAGTGCTAGAGATGGAGCGGAGCCCTCCAATGAGCAGCTCTTC | CSARDGAEPSNEQLF
TRBJ2-5 | - | TRBV29-1 | - | TGCAGCGTTGGGGGGTTGACGTCACAAGAGACCCAGTACTTC | CSVGGLTSQETQYF
TRBJ2-3 | - | TRBV20-1 | TRBD2 | TGCAGTGTAGGCGGGGGATACACAGATACGCAGTATTTT | CSVGGGYTDTQYF
TRBJ2-7 | few | TRBV4-3 | - | TGCGCCAGCAGCCAAGATCGCGGTTACGCCTACGAGCAGTACTTC | CASSQDRGYAYEQYF
TRBJ2-5 | - | TRBV12-3/TRBV12-4 | TRBD2 | TGTGCCAGCCTGGCTACTAGCGGTGGAGAGACCCAGTACTTC | CASLATSGGETQYF
TRBJ2-7 | few | TRBV4-1 | - | TGCGCCAGCGGCCAAGATCGGGGAAATAGAGAGCAGTACTTC | CASGQDRGNREQYF
TRBJ2-1 | few | TRBV7-2 | TRBD2 | TGTGCCAGCAGCTCCTTACTAGCGGGGACCCCTTACAATGAGCAGTTCTTC | CASSSLLAGTPYNEQFF
TRBJ2-7 | - | TRBV20-1 | TRBD2 | TGCAGTGCTAGAGATGGGCTAGCGGGATGGCAACGCGAGCAGTACTTC | CSARDGLAGWQREQYF
TRBJ1-1 | many | TRBV12-3/TRBV12-4 | - | TGTGCCAGCAGTTCCTTGGGAACTGAAGCTTTCTTT | CASSSLGTEAFF